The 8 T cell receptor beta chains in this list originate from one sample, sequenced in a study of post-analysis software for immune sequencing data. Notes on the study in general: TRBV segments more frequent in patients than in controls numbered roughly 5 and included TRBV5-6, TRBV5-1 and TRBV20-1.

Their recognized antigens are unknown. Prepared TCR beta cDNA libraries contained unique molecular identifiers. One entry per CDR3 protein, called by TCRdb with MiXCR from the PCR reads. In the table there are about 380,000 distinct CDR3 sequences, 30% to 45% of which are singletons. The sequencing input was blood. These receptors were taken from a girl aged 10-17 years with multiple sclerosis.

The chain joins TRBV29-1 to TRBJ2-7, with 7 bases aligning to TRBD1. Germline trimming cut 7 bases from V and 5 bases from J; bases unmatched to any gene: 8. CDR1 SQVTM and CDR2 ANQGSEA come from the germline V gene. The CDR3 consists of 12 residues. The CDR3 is CSGWTGTHEQYF. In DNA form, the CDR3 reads TGCAGCGGATGGACAGGAACCCACGAGCAGTACTTC.

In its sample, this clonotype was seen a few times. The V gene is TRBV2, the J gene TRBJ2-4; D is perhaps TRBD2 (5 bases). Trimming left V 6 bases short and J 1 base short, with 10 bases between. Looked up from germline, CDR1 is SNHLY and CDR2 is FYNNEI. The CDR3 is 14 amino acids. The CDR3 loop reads CASREDSAKNIQYF. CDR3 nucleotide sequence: TGTGCCAGCAGGGAGGACTCTGCCAAAAACATTCAGTACTTC.

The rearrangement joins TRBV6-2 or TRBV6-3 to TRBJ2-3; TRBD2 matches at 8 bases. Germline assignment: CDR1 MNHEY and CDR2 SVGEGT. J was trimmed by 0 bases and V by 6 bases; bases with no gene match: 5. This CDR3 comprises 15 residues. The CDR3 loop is CASSVGTRSTDTQYF. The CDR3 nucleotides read TGTGCCAGCAGCGTCGGGACTAGGAGCACAGATACGCAGTATTTT.

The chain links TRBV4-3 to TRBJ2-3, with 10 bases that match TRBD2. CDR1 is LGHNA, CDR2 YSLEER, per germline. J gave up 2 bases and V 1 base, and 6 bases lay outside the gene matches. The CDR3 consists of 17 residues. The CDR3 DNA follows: TGCGCCAGCAGCCAAGTCCTAGCGGGGGCGCTCACAGATACGCAGTATTTT. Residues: CASSQVLAGALTDTQYF.

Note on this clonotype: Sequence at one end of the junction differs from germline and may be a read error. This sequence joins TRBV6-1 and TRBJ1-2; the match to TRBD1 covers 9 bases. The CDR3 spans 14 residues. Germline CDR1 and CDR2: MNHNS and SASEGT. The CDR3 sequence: CASSPRTGDYGCTF. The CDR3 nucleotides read TGTGCCAGCAGCCCTAGGACAGGGGACTATGGCTGCACCTTC.

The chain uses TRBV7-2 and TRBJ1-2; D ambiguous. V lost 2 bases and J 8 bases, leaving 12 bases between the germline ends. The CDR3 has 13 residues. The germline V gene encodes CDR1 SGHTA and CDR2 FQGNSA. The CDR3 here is CASSLTNSRGYTF. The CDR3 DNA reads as TGTGCCAGCAGCTTAACCAACAGCAGGGGCTACACCTTC.

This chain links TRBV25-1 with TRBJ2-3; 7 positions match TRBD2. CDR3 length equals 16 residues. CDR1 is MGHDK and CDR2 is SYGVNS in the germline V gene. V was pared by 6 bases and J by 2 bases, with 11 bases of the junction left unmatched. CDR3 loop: CASRALGGEITDTQYF. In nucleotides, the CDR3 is TGTGCCAGCAGGGCTTTGGGGGGGGAGATCACAGATACGCAGTATTTT. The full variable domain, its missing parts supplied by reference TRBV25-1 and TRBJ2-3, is EADIYQTPRYLVIGTGKKITLECSQTMGHDKMYWYQQDPGMELHLIHYSYGVNSTEKGDLSSESTVSRIRTEHFPLTLESARPSHTSQYLCASRALGGEITDTQYFGPGTRLTVL.

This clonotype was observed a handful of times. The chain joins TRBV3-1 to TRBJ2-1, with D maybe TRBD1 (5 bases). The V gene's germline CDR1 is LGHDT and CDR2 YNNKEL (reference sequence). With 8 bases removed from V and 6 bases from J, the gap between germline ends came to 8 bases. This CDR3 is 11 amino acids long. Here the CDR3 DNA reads TGTGCCAGCCAGGGTAGCAATGAGCAGTTCTTC. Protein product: CASQGSNEQFF.